The rows below give T cell receptor beta chains drawn from one sample of a study of metastatic and nonmetastatic thyroid tumors. Using MiXCR, TCRdb re-called clones from the PCR reads. The sample has approximately 24,000 clones, 20% to 25% seen once. Specimen: blood. The receptors derive from a male donor with papillary thyroid cancer or a benign thyroid nodule (not recorded which). Some clones in this sample may be carry-over from other donors' samples. Both conserved end residues are part of each CDR3. The D gene is left open where the match is weak. A clone size is listed for some rows: how often the clone was seen (once, few, many), or a class if it is expanded.

v_call	j_call	clone_size	d_call	cdr3_aa	cdr3_nt
TRBV28	TRBJ2-7	many	.	CASRERGISYEQYF	TGTGCCAGCAGGGAGAGAGGGATCTCCTACGAGCAGTACTTC
TRBV6-5	TRBJ1-1	many	.	CASSSRVTEAFF	TGTGCCAGCAGTTCTAGGGTCACTGAAGCTTTCTTT
TRBV9	TRBJ1-4	many	.	CASSVGDGANEKLFF	TGTGCCAGCAGCGTGGGGGACGGGGCTAATGAAAAACTGTTTTTT
TRBV30	TRBJ1-1	many	TRBD1	CAWNLPGGLFRLSTEAFF	TGTGCCTGGAATTTACCAGGGGGCTTATTTCGTTTGAGCACTGAAGCTTTCTTT
TRBV20-1	TRBJ1-3	many	.	CSARDPTGGNTIYF	TGCAGTGCTAGAGATCCTACAGGTGGAAACACCATATATTTT
TRBV11-3	TRBJ1-1	many	.	CASSRLKMNTEAFF	TGTGCCAGCAGCCGACTTAAGATGAACACTGAAGCTTTCTTT
TRBV20-1	TRBJ2-1	.	TRBD2	CSAAARLAGGNEQFF	TGCAGTGCTGCTGCCCGACTAGCGGGAGGCAATGAGCAGTTCTTC
TRBV15	TRBJ2-2	.	.	CATCRDPGAKWMLFF	TGTGCCACCTGCAGAGATCCGGGGGCGAAGTGGATGCTGTTTTTT
TRBV11-2	TRBJ1-3	many	.	CASSPAVGNTIYF	TGTGCCAGCAGTCCCGCAGTTGGAAACACCATATATTTT
TRBV5-1	TRBJ1-1	many	.	CASSLDRNTEAFF	TGCGCCAGCAGCTTGGACAGAAACACTGAAGCTTTCTTT
TRBV5-1	TRBJ2-3	many	.	CASSSTLTDTQYF	TGCGCCAGCAGCTCTACCTTAACAGATACGCAGTATTTT
TRBV2	TRBJ1-5	many	.	CASSEAPGRRKGKQPQHF	TGTGCCAGCAGTGAAGCGCCGGGGAGAAGGAAAGGGAAACAGCCCCAGCATTTT
TRBV24-1	TRBJ2-7	many	TRBD1	CATSDLSPGTGYYEQYF	TGTGCCACCAGTGATTTGAGCCCCGGGACAGGCTACTACGAGCAGTACTTC
TRBV28	TRBJ1-5	.	TRBD1	CASSWTGNYQPQHF	TGTGCCAGCAGCTGGACAGGGAACTATCAGCCCCAGCATTTT
TRBV5-6	TRBJ2-7	many	.	CASSPSAGEQYF	TGTGCCAGCAGCCCGAGTGCCGGGGAGCAGTACTTC
TRBV7-7	TRBJ2-1	many	TRBD2	CASSLGVAGVREQFF	TGTGCTAGCAGCTTAGGTGTAGCGGGAGTGAGGGAGCAGTTCTTC
TRBV10-1	TRBJ1-1	many	.	CASSKGPGTEAFF	TGCGCCAGCAGCAAGGGGCCCGGCACTGAAGCTTTCTTT
TRBV6-1	TRBJ1-2	many	.	CASSELGGREGYGYTF	TGTGCCAGCAGTGAATTGGGGGGGAGGGAGGGCTATGGCTACACCTTC
TRBV27	TRBJ2-2	many	TRBD1	CASSSPTGTANTGELFF	TGTGCCAGCAGTTCCCCCACCGGGACAGCGAACACCGGGGAGCTGTTTTTT
TRBV12-3/TRBV12-4	TRBJ1-5	many	TRBD1	CASSDRGRNQPQHF	TGTGCCAGCAGTGACAGGGGGCGGAATCAGCCCCAGCATTTT
TRBV19	TRBJ2-7	many	.	CASSIGQGGYEQYF	TGTGCCAGTAGTATAGGGCAGGGAGGCTACGAGCAGTACTTC
TRBV2	TRBJ1-1	.	.	CASSVPGLTGAEAFF	TGTGCCAGCAGTGTCCCGGGTTTGACCGGCGCTGAAGCTTTCTTT
TRBV3-1	TRBJ1-2	many	.	CASSQDHTGSHGYTF	TGTGCCAGCAGCCAAGACCACACAGGGTCCCATGGCTACACCTTC
TRBV5-1	TRBJ2-3	many	.	CASSRVGPDTQYF	TGCGCCAGCAGCCGCGTAGGTCCAGATACGCAGTATTTT
TRBV7-2	TRBJ2-1	many	.	CASSVSGVAYNEQFF	TGTGCCAGCAGCGTTAGTGGAGTAGCCTACAATGAGCAGTTCTTC
TRBV11-2	TRBJ1-1	many	.	CASSLVNLEAFF	TGTGCCAGCAGCTTAGTAAACCTCGAAGCTTTCTTT
TRBV5-1	TRBJ2-7	many	.	CASSASTSRGEQYF	TGCGCCAGCAGCGCGTCGACGAGTCGGGGCGAGCAGTACTTC
TRBV29-1	TRBJ1-5	many	.	CSVVESNQPQHF	TGCAGCGTTGTGGAGAGCAATCAGCCCCAGCATTTT
TRBV4-1	TRBJ2-7	.	TRBD2	CGSSQVGRGGFNEQYF	TGCGGCAGCAGCCAAGTCGGTCGCGGGGGGTTCAACGAGCAGTACTTC
TRBV9	TRBJ2-1	many	.	CASSVGGGVEEGEQFF	TGTGCCAGCAGCGTAGGCGGAGGGGTTGAGGAGGGTGAGCAGTTCTTC
TRBV6-1	TRBJ1-4	many	.	CASSEIQGTNEKLFF	TGTGCCAGCAGCGAGATACAGGGAACTAATGAAAAACTGTTTTTT
TRBV12-3/TRBV12-4	TRBJ1-2	.	.	CASSYYSGLGDGYTF	TGTGCCAGCAGTTACTACAGCGGTCTAGGTGATGGCTACACCTTC
TRBV6-1	TRBJ1-2	many	.	CASSFGGGLYGYTF	TGTGCCAGCAGTTTTGGAGGCGGACTCTATGGCTACACCTTC
TRBV11-3	TRBJ1-1	many	TRBD1	CASLQGYEAFF	TGTGCCAGCCTACAGGGGTACGAAGCTTTCTTT
TRBV12-3/TRBV12-4	TRBJ2-7	.	.	CASSFFNTYEQYF	TGTGCCAGCAGTTTTTTTAATACCTACGAGCAGTACTTC
TRBV6-6	TRBJ2-3	many	TRBD2	CASSYRRAGANTQYF	TGTGCCAGCAGTTACCGAAGAGCGGGGGCAAATACGCAGTATTTT
TRBV12-3/TRBV12-4	TRBJ2-5	many	.	CASSLAEWAPQETQYF	TGTGCCAGCAGTTTAGCCGAGTGGGCCCCTCAAGAGACCCAGTACTTC
TRBV2	TRBJ2-1	many	.	CASSDPGFRYNEQFF	TGTGCCAGCAGTGACCCAGGGTTTCGGTACAATGAGCAGTTCTTC
TRBV28	TRBJ1-5	.	TRBD1	CASRSDRETVADQPQHF	TGTGCCAGCAGATCGGACAGGGAAACTGTTGCTGATCAGCCCCAGCATTTT
TRBV11-3	TRBJ1-2	medium-sized	.	CASSLTGMRGYTF	TGTGCCAGCAGTTTAACAGGGATGAGGGGCTACACCTTC
TRBV6-4	TRBJ2-1	.	.	CASSDRGVGGNEQVF	TGTGCCAGCAGTGACAGAGGGGTTGGGGGCAATGAGCAGGTCTTC
TRBV7-9	TRBJ2-5	medium-sized	TRBD2	CASSDRPGLAEPNPQETQYF	TGTGCCAGCAGCGACCGCCCGGGACTAGCGGAACCAAATCCCCAAGAGACCCAGTACTTC
TRBV15	TRBJ2-7	many	.	CATSREVGTLIPYEQYF	TGTGCCACCAGCAGAGAAGTTGGCACCTTAATCCCCTACGAGCAGTACTTC
TRBV25-1	TRBJ2-3	.	.	CASLEEGTVSTDTQYF	TGTGCCAGCCTTGAGGAGGGGACGGTCTCCACAGATACGCAGTATTTT
TRBV15	TRBJ1-2	many	.	CATSREQDYGYTF	TGTGCCACCAGCAGAGAGCAGGACTATGGCTACACCTTC